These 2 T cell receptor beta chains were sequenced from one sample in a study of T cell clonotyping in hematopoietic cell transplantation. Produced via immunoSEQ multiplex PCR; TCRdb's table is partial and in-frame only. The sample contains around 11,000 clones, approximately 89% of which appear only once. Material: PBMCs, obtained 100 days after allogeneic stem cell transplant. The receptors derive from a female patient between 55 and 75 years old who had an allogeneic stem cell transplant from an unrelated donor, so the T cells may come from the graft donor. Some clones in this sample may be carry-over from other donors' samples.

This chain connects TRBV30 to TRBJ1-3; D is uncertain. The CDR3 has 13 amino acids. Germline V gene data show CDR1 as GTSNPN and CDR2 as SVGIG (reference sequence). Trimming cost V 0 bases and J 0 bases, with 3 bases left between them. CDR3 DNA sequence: TGTGCCTGGAGTGTTGCCTCTGGAAACACCATATATTTT. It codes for CAWSVASGNTIYF.

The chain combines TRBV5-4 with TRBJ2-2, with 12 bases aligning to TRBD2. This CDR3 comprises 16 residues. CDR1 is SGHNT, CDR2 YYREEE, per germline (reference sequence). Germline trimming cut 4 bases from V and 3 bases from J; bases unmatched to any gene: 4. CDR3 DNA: TGTGCCAGCAGCATCCGGACTAGCGGGGACACCGGGGAGCTGTTTTTT. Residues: CASSIRTSGDTGELFF.